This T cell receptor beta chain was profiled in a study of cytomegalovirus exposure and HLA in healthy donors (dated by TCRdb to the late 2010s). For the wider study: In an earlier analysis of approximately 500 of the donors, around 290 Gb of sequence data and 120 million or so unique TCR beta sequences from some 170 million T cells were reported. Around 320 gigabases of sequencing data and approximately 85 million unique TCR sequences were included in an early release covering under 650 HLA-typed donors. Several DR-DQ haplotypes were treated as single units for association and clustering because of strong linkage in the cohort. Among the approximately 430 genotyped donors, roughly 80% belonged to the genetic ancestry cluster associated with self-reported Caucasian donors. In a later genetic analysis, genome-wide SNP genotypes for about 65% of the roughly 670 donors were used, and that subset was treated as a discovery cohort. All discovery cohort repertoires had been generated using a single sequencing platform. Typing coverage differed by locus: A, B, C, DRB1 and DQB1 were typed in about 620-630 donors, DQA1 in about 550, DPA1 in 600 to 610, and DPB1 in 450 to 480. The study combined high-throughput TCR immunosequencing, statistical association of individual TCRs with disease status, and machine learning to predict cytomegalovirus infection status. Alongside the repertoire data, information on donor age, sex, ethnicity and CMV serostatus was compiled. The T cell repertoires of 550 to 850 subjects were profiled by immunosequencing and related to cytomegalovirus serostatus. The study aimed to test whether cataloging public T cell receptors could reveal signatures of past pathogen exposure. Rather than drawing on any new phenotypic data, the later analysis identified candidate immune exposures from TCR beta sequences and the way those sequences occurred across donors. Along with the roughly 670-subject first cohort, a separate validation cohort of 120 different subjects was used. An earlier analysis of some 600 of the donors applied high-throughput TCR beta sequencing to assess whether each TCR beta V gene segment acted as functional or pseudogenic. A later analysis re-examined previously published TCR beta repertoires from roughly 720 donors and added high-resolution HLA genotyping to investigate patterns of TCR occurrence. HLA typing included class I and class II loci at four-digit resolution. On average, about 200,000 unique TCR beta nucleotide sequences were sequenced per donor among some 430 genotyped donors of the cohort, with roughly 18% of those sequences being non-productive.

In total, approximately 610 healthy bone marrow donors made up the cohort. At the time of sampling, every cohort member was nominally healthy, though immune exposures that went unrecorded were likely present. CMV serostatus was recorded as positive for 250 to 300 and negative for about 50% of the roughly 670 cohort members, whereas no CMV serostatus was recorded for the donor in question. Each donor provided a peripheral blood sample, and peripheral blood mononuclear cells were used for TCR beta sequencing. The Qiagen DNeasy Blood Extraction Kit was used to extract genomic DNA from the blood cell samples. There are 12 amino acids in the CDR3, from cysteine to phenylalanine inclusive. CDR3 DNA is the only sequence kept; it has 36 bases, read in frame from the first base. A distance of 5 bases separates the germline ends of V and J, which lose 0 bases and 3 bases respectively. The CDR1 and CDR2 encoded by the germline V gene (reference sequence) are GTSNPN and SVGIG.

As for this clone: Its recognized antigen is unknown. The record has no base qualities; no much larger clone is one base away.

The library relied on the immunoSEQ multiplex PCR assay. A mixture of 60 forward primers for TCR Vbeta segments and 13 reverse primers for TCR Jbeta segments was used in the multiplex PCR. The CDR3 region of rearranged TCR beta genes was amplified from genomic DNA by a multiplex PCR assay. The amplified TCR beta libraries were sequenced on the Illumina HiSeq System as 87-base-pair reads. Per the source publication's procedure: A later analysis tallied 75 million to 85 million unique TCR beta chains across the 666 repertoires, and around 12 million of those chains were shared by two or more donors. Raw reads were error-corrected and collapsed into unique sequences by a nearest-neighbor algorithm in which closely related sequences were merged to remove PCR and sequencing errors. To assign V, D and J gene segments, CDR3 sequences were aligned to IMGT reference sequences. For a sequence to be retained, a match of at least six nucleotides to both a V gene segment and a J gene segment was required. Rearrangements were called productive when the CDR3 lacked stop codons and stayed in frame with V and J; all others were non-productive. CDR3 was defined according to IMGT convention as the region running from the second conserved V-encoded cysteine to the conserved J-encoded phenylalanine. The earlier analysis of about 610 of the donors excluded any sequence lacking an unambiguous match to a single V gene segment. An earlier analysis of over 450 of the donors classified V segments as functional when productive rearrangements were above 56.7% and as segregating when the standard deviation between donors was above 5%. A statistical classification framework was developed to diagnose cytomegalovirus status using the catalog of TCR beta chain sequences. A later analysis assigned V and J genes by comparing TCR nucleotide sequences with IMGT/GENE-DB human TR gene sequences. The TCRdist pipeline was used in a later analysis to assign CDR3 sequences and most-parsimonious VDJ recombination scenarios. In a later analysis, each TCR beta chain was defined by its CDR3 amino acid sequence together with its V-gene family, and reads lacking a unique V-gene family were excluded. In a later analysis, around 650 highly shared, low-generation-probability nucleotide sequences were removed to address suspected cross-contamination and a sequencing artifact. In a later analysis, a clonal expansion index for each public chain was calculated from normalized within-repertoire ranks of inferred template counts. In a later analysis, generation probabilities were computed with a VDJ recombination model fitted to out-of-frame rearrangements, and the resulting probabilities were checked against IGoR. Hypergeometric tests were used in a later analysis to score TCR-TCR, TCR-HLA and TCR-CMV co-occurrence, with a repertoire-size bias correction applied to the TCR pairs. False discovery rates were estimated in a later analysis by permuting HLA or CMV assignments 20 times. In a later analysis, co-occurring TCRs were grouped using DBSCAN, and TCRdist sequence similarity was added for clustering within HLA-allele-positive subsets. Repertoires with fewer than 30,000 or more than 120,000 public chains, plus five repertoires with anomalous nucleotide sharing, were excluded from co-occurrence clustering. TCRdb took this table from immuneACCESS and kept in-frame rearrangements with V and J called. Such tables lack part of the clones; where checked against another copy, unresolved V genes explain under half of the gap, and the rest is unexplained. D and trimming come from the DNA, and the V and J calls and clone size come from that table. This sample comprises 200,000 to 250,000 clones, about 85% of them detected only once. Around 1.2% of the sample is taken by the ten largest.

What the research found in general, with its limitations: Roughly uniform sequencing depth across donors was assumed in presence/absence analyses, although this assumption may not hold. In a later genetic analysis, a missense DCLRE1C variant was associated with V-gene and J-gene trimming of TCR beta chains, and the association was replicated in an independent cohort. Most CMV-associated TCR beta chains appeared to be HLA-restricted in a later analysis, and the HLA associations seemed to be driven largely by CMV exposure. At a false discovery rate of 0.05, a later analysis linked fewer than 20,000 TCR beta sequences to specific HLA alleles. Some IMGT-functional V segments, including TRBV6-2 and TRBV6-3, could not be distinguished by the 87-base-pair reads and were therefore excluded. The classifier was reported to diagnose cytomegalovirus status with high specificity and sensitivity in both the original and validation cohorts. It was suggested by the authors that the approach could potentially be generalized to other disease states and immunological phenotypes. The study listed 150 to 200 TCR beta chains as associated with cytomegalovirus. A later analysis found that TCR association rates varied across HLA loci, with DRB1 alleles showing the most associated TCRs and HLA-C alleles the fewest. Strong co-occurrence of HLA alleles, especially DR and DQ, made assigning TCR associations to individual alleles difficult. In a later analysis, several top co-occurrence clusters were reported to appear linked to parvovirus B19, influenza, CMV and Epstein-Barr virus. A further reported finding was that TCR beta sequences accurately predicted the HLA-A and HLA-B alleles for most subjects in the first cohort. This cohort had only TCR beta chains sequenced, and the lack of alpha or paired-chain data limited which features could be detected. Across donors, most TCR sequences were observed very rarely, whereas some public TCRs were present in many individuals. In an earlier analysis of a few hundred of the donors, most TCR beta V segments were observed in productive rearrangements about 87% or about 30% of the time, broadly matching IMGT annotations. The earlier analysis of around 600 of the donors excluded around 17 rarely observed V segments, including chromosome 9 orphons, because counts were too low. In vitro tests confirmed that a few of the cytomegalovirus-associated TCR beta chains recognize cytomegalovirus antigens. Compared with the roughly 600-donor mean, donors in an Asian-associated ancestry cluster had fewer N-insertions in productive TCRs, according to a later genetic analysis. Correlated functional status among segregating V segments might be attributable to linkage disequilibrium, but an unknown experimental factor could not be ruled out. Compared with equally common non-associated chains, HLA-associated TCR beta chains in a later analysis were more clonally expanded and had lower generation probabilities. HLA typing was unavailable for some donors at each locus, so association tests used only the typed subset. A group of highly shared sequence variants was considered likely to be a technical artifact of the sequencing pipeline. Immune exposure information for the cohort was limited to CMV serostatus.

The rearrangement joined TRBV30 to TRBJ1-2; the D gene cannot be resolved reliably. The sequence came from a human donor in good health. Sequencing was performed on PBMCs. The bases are TGTGCCTGGAGTGTACAGTACTATGGCTACACCTTC. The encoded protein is CAWSVQYYGYTF.